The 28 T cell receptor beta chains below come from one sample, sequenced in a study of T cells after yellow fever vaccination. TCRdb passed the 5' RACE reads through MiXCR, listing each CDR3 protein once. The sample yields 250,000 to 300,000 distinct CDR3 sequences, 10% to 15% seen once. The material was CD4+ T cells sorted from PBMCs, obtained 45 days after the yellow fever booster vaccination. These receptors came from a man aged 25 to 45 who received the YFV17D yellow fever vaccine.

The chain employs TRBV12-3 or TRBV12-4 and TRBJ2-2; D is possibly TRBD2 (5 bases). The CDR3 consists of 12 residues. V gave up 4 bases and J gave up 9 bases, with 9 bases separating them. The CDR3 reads CASSSTIRELFF. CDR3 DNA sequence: TGTGCCAGCAGTTCGACTATACGGGAGCTGTTTTTT.

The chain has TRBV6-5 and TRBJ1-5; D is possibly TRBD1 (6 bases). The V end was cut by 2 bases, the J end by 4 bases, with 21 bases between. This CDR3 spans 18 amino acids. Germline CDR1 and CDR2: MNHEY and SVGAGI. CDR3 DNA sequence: TGTGCCAGCAGTTACCTCGAAGGGGGTGCTGCGGGGAATCAGCCCCAGCATTTT. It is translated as CASSYLEGGAAGNQPQHF.

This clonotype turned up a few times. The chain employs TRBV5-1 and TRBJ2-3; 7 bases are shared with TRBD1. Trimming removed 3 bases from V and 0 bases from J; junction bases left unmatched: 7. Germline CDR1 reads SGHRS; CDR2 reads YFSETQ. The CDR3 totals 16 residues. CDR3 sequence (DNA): TGCGCCAGCAGCTGGGTGACAGGGTCTAGCACAGATACGCAGTATTTT. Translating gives CASSWVTGSSTDTQYF.

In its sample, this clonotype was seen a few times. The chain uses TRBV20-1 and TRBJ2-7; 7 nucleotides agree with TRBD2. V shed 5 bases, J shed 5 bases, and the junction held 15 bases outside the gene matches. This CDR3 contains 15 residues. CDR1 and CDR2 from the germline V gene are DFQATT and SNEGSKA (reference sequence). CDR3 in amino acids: CSAFSPSGPENEQYF. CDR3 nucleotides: TGCAGTGCTTTCTCCCCTAGCGGCCCGGAAAACGAGCAGTACTTC.

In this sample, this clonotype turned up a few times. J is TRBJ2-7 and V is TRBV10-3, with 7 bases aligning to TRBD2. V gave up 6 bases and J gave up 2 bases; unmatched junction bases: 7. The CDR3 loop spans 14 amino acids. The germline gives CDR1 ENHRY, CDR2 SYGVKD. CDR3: CAIRTGGGAYEQYF. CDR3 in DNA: TGTGCCATCAGAACAGGTGGGGGGGCCTACGAGCAGTACTTC.

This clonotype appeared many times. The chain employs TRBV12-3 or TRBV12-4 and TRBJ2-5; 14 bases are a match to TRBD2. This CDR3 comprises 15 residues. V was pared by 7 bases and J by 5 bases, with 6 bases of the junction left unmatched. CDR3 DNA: TGTGCCAGCATCCCCAGACTAGCGGGAGGGGAGACCCAGTACTTC. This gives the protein CASIPRLAGGETQYF.

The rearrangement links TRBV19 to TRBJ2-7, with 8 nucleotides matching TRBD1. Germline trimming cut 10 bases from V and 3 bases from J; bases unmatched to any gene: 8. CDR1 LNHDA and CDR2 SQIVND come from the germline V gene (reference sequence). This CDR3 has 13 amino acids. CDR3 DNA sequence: TGTGCCACCTCGGACAGGGCCTACTACGAGCAGTACTTC. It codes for CATSDRAYYEQYF.

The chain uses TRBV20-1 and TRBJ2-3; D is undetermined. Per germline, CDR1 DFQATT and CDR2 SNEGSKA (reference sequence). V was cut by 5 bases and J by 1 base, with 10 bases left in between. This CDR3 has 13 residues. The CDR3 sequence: CSAGRRGTDTQYF. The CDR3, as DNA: TGCAGTGCTGGGCGTAGGGGCACAGATACGCAGTATTTT.

The CDR3 DNA sequence: TGCAGTGCGCCCTCGGGGGGGGGGAACCAGCCCCAGCATTTT. Amino acids: CSAPSGGGNQPQHF. This rearrangement joins TRBV20-1 to TRBJ1-5; D perhaps matches TRBD1 (5 bases). The CDR3 is made up of 14 amino acids. Germline assignment: CDR1 DFQATT and CDR2 SNEGSKA (reference sequence). Between the trimmed V and J ends, which lost 6 bases and 7 bases, there was a span of 19 bases.

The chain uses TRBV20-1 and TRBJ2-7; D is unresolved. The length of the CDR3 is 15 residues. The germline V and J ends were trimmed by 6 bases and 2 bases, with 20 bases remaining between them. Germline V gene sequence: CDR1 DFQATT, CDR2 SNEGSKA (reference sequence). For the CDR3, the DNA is TGCAGTGCCCTTGGGAAGATCCAAAATCCCTACGAGCAGTACTTC. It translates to CSALGKIQNPYEQYF.

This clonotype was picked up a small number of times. DNA for the CDR3: TGTGCCACGAGTAATTTGAATGAGCAGTTCTTC. Its translation: CATSNLNEQFF. This chain uses TRBV24-1 with TRBJ2-1; unclear D gene. Deletions cut 10 bases from V and 7 bases from J, with 10 bases between. Germline CDR1 and CDR2: KGHDR and SFDVKD. The CDR3 is made up of 11 amino acids.

The CDR3 protein is CASSLAGRSTGELFF. CDR3 nucleotide sequence: TGCGCCAGCAGCTTGGCGGGACGGTCGACCGGGGAGCTGTTTTTT. The chain couples TRBV5-1 to TRBJ2-2; tentatively, D is TRBD1 or TRBD2 (5 bases each). The CDR3 is 15 residues long. The V gene's germline CDR1 is SGHRS and CDR2 YFSETQ. Trimming took 0 bases from V and 5 from J, leaving 11 bases between them. The variable domain in full, completed from reference TRBV5-1 and TRBJ2-2, reads KAGVTQTPRYLIKTRGQQVTLSCSPISGHRSVSWYQQTPGQGLQFLFEYFSETQRNKGNFPGRFSGRQFSNSRSEMNVSTLELGDSALYLCASSLAGRSTGELFFGEGSRLTVL.

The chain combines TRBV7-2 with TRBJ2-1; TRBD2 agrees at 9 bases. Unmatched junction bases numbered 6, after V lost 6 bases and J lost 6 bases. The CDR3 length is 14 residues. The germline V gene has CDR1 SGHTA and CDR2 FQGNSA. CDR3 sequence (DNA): TGTGCCAGCAGGGTAGCGGGAGCCCCCAATGAGCAGTTCTTC. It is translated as CASRVAGAPNEQFF.

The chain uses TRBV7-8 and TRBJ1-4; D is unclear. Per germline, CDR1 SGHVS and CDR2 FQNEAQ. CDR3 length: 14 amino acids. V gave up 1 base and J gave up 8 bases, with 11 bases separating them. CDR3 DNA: TGTGCCAGCAGCTTAGGTTTTGGCCTCGAAAAACTGTTTTTT. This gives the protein CASSLGFGLEKLFF.

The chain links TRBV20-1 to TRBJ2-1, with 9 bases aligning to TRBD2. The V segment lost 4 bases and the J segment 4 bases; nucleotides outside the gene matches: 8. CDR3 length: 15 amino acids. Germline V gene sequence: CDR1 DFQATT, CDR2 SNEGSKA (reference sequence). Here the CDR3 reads CSATLLAGPYNEQFF. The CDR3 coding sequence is TGCAGTGCTACCCTACTAGCGGGTCCGTACAATGAGCAGTTCTTC.

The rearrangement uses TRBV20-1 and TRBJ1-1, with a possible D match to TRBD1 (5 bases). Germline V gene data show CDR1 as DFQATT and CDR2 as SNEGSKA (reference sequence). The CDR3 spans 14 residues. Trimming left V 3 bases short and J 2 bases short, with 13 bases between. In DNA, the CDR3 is TGCAGTGCTAGGGACACAGCGATAAACACTGAAGCTTTCTTT. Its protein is CSARDTAINTEAFF.

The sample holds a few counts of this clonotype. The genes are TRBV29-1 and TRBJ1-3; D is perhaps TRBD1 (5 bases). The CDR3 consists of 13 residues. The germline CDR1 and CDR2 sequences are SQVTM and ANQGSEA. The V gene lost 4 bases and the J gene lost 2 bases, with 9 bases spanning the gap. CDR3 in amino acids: CSVGGTTGNTIYF. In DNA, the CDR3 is TGCAGCGTTGGGGGCACTACTGGAAACACCATATATTTT.

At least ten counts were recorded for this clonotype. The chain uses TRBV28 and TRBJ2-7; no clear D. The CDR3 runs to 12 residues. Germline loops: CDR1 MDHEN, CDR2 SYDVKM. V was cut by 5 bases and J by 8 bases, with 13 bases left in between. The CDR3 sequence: CASSQGKGKQYF. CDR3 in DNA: TGTGCCAGCAGTCAAGGGAAAGGAAAGCAGTACTTC.

The CDR3 sequence is CSCGTSGYEQYF. The CDR3 DNA follows: TGCAGCTGTGGGACTAGCGGCTACGAGCAGTACTTC. The rearrangement uses TRBV29-1 and TRBJ2-7, with 11 bases that match TRBD2. Germline values: CDR1 SQVTM, CDR2 ANQGSEA. The CDR3 consists of 12 residues. V shed 8 bases and J 3 bases; nucleotides not matched to a gene: 3.

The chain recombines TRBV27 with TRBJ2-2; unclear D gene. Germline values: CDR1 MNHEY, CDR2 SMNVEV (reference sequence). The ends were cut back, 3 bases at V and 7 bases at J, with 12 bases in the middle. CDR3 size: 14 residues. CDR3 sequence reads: CASSFSSWSGELFF. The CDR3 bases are TGTGCCAGCAGTTTTAGTTCGTGGAGCGGGGAGCTGTTTTTT.

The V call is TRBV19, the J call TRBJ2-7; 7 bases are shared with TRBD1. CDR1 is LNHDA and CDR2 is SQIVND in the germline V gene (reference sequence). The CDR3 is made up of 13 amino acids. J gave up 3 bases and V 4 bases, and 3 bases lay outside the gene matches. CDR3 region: CASSTTGNYEQYF. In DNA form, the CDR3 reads TGTGCCAGTAGTACGACAGGGAACTACGAGCAGTACTTC.

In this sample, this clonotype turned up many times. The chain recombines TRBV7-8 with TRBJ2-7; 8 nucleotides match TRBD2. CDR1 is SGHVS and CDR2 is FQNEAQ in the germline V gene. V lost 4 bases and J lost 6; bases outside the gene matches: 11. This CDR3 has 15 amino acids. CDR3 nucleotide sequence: TGTGCCAGCAGCTACACGGGAGGGCCTTGGGCCGAGCAGTACTTC. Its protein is CASSYTGGPWAEQYF.

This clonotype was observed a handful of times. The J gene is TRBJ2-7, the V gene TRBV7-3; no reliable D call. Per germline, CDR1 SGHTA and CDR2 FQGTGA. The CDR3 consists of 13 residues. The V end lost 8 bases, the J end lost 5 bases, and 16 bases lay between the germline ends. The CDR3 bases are TGTGCCAGCGCCCCGTCAGTCCACCACGAGCAGTACTTC. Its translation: CASAPSVHHEQYF.

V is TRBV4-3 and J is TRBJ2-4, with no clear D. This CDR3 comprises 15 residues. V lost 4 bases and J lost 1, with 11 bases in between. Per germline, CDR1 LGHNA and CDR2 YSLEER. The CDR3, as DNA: TGCGCCAGCAGCCCAGAGACAAGGGCCAAAAACATTCAGTACTTC. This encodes CASSPETRAKNIQYF.

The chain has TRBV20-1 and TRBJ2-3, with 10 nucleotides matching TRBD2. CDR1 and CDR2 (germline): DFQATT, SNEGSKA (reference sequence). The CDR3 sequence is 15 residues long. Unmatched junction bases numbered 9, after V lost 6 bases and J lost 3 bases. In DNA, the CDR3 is TGCAGTGCAACCCCCCTAGCGGGAGTGACAGATACGCAGTATTTT. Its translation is CSATPLAGVTDTQYF.

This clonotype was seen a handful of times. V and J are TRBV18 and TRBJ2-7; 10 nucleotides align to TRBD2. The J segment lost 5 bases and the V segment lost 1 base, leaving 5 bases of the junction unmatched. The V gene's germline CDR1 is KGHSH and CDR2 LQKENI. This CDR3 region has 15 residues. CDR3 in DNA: TGTGCCAGCTCACCACAGCGGGAGGGCCCCCACGAGCAGTACTTC. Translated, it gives CASSPQREGPHEQYF.

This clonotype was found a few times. The DNA of the CDR3 is TGTGCCAGCAGCTTGGACAGGGAGGCTGGCTACACCTTC. As protein: CASSLDREAGYTF. The rearrangement joins TRBV7-3 to TRBJ1-2, with 8 bases that match TRBD1. Trimming cost V 3 bases and J 7 bases; bases outside gene matches: 4. The germline gives CDR1 SGHTA, CDR2 FQGTGA. This CDR3 contains 13 residues. Filled out from reference TRBV7-3 and TRBJ1-2, the complete variable domain reads GAGVSQTPSNKVTEKGKYVELRCDPISGHTALYWYRQSLGQGPEFLIYFQGTGAADDSGLPNDRFFAVRPEGSVSTLKIQRTERGDSAVYLCASSLDREAGYTFGSGTRLTVV.

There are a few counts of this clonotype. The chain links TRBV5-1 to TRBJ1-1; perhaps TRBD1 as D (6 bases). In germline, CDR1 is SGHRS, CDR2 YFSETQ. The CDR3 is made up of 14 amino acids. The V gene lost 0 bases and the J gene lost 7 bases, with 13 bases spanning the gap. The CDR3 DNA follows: TGCGCCAGCAGCTTGGGAGGGGGGGAAAATGAAGCTTTCTTT. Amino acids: CASSLGGGENEAFF. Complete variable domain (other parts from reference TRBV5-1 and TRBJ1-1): KAGVTQTPRYLIKTRGQQVTLSCSPISGHRSVSWYQQTPGQGLQFLFEYFSETQRNKGNFPGRFSGRQFSNSRSEMNVSTLELGDSALYLCASSLGGGENEAFFGQGTRLTVV.